These T cell receptor beta chains were read from a single sample in a study of OX40 agonist ivuxolimab in advanced cancers. TCRdb keeps only in-frame clones here, not all; method: immunoSEQ multiplex PCR. The sample has some 50,000 clones, 60% to 80% seen once. The source was CD4+ or CD8+ T cells sorted from blood, collected in a trial of the OX40 agonist ivuxolimab. The receptors were sampled from an adult with an advanced solid tumor such as melanoma, head and neck, liver or kidney cancer. Each CDR3 is given without its conserved first and last residue. The order of the fields is J gene, D gene, clone size, V gene, CDR3 protein. The D gene is left open where the match is weak. Size tells how often a clone was seen (once, few, many) or the class of an expanded clone, and some rows leave it out.

TRBJ2-1 | TRBD2 | . | TRBV5-6 | ASRPYGTSAHSEQF
TRBJ2-1 | . | . | TRBV25-1 | ASSEDRGLGHNEQF
TRBJ1-3 | . | once | TRBV15 | ATSRERSSGNTIY
TRBJ2-1 | TRBD1 | . | TRBV27 | ASHEPTGGDYNEQF
TRBJ2-3 | TRBD2 | . | TRBV5-1 | ASTQGAGGPGDTQY
TRBJ1-2 | . | . | TRBV28 | ASSPDGQLILYGYT
TRBJ1-2 | . | few | TRBV6-6 | ASNYSSHGYT
TRBJ2-7 | . | . | TRBV5-6 | ATSRGSYEQY
TRBJ2-5 | TRBD1 | . | TRBV19 | ASGQGNRGETQY
TRBJ2-7 | . | . | TRBV30 | AWSGVGGTYEQY
TRBJ1-2 | TRBD1 | . | TRBV6-5 | ASSYSEGAQYGYT
TRBJ2-3 | . | . | TRBV30 | AWSYRANTQY
TRBJ1-1 | . | . | TRBV10-1 | ASSEATNTEAF
TRBJ2-5 | TRBD1 | . | TRBV2 | ASENDMVRGETQY
TRBJ2-5 | TRBD1 | . | TRBV5-1 | ASSYHRGNQETQY
TRBJ2-1 | TRBD2 | . | TRBV6-5 | ASSSASGSYNEQF
TRBJ2-7 | . | . | TRBV6-5 | ASSYSRVREQY
TRBJ2-1 | TRBD2 | once | TRBV7-9 | ASSFPLSGSSYNEQF
TRBJ2-7 | TRBD2 | . | TRBV18 | ASSPEASGYEQY
TRBJ2-1 | . | . | TRBV11-2 | ASSLVGGSGINEQF
TRBJ2-7 | . | . | TRBV13 | ASSFGAGGSEQY
TRBJ2-1 | TRBD1 | . | TRBV11-3 | ASSLYRGGAVDNEQF
TRBJ2-1 | TRBD2 | . | TRBV5-5 | ASSPPLAGGANEQF
TRBJ2-5 | . | once | TRBV6-5 | ASSYSQGRLETQY
TRBJ1-6 | . | . | TRBV21-1 | ASSRPFKAKSPLH
TRBJ1-1 | . | once | TRBV4-1 | ASSQLSQNTEAF
TRBJ2-3 | . | . | TRBV5-1 | ASSESTDTQY
TRBJ1-3 | . | . | TRBV14 | ASSGSGNTIY
TRBJ2-2 | TRBD1 | . | TRBV5-1 | ASSRTGDTGELF
TRBJ2-1 | TRBD2 | . | TRBV5-1 | ASSFSRLAGSYNEQF